These T cell receptor beta chains were read from a single sample in a study of blood T cell repertoires in COVID-19. Assay: immunoSEQ multiplex PCR; the TCRdb copy retains only in-frame clones and omits some. The repertoire consists of fewer than 70,000 clones, with 80% to 95% occurring once and the leading ten covering around 10%. Sequencing was carried out using peripheral blood. Receptors were obtained from a woman aged 80 or older with active COVID-19. Both conserved end residues are part of each CDR3. Each record gives: D gene, V gene, CDR3 length, J gene, CDR3 DNA, CDR3 protein. The D gene is left open where the match is weak.

d_gene: TRBD1
v_gene: TRBV5-4
len: 14
j_gene: TRBJ1-4
CDR3nt: TGTGCCAGCAGCCTCAGACAGGGGAGTGAAAAACTGTTTTTT
CDR3aa: CASSLRQGSEKLFF

d_gene: TRBD1
v_gene: TRBV5-1
len: 17
j_gene: TRBJ2-3
CDR3nt: TGCGCCAGCAGCCCTTTGATACAGGGGCCCCCTAGAGATACGCAGTATTTT
CDR3aa: CASSPLIQGPPRDTQYF

d_gene: .
v_gene: TRBV5-1
len: 12
j_gene: TRBJ1-1
CDR3nt: TGCGCCAGCAGCTTGAGTCCGGGAGAAGCTTTCTTT
CDR3aa: CASSLSPGEAFF

d_gene: TRBD2
v_gene: TRBV6-5
len: 14
j_gene: TRBJ2-1
CDR3nt: TGTGCCAGCACCGAGCGGGGCTCCTACAATGAGCAGTTCTTC
CDR3aa: CASTERGSYNEQFF

d_gene: TRBD1
v_gene: TRBV2
len: 16
j_gene: TRBJ2-1
CDR3nt: TGTGCCAGCAGTGAGAATCGACAGGGATCCGTAAATGAGCAGTTCTTC
CDR3aa: CASSENRQGSVNEQFF

d_gene: .
v_gene: TRBV19
len: 14
j_gene: TRBJ1-1
CDR3nt: TGTGCCAGTAGTATTAGCAGGGGAGAGACTGAAGCTTTCTTT
CDR3aa: CASSISRGETEAFF

d_gene: .
v_gene: TRBV5-5
len: 14
j_gene: TRBJ2-1
CDR3nt: TGTGCCAGCAGCCAACCCGCCCGGACTATCGCGCAGTTCTTC
CDR3aa: CASSQPARTIAQFF

d_gene: .
v_gene: TRBV5-6
len: 13
j_gene: TRBJ2-1
CDR3nt: TGTGCCAGCAGCTTCCGGGACTACAATGAGCAGTTCTTC
CDR3aa: CASSFRDYNEQFF

d_gene: TRBD1
v_gene: TRBV2
len: 15
j_gene: TRBJ2-5
CDR3nt: TGTGCCAGCAAACGGGACAGGGGGAGGTCGGAGACCCAGTACTTC
CDR3aa: CASKRDRGRSETQYF

d_gene: TRBD1
v_gene: TRBV5-1
len: 15
j_gene: TRBJ1-6
CDR3nt: TGCGCCAGCAGCTTGGGACAGGGGGCCTATTCACCCCTCCACTTT
CDR3aa: CASSLGQGAYSPLHF

d_gene: .
v_gene: TRBV6-5
len: 15
j_gene: TRBJ2-5
CDR3nt: TGTGCCAGCAGTCCGGGTGGGTGGGGGCGAGAGACCCAGTACTTC
CDR3aa: CASSPGGWGRETQYF

d_gene: TRBD2
v_gene: TRBV7-6
len: 18
j_gene: TRBJ2-1
CDR3nt: TGTGCCAGCAGCTTAGTGAAGCGGGGGGGCCTTCTTTACAATGAGCAGTTCTTC
CDR3aa: CASSLVKRGGLLYNEQFF

d_gene: TRBD2
v_gene: TRBV6-5
len: 16
j_gene: TRBJ2-7
CDR3nt: TGTGCCAGCAGTTACTCAACTAGCGGCAGCTCCTACGAGCAGTACTTC
CDR3aa: CASSYSTSGSSYEQYF

d_gene: .
v_gene: TRBV28
len: 14
j_gene: TRBJ2-5
CDR3nt: TGTGCCAGCAGTTTAGGGGGGAAAAAAGAGACCCAGTACTTC
CDR3aa: CASSLGGKKETQYF

d_gene: TRBD1
v_gene: TRBV29-1
len: 14
j_gene: TRBJ2-1
CDR3nt: TGCAGCGTTGGGGACAGGAGGATATACAATGAGCAGTTCTTC
CDR3aa: CSVGDRRIYNEQFF